This T cell receptor beta chain was sequenced in a study of a mutant IDH1 vaccine in newly diagnosed glioma. Across the whole study: Treated patients, roughly 62% male and around 40% female, averaged approximately 40 years of age. Patients got radiotherapy, temozolomide, or both beforehand, and most got both.

Details on this clone: The antigen is undetermined.

TCRdb keeps only in-frame clones here, not all; method: immunoSEQ multiplex PCR. The data show approximately 62,000 clones, 84% seen once. The time point: week 35, safety follow-up. In every dose of vaccine, 300 ug of mutant IDH1 20-mer peptide was given alongside topical imiquimod. Germline values: CDR1 MDHEN, CDR2 SYDVKM. The CDR3 is 14 residues long. V dropped 6 bases and J dropped 0 bases, with 9 bases sitting between them. The chain has TRBV28 and TRBJ1-3; a weak D match, TRBD1 (6 bases). The origin of this receptor is a man aged 25 to 40 with glioma. This specimen consisted of PBMCs, obtained from a glioma patient whose treatment included an IDH1 peptide vaccine. The CDR3: CASRPGDSGNTIYF. CDR3 in DNA: TGTGCCAGCAGGCCAGGGGACTCTGGAAACACCATATATTTT.